The present T cell receptor (beta chain) was sequenced within a study of OX40 agonist ivuxolimab in advanced cancers. This CDR3 is built from 16 residues. Germline V CDR1 and CDR2: MGHDK, SYGVNS. Trimming stripped 0 bases from V and 1 base from J, with 12 bases between. A history of autoimmune disease or systemic immunosuppression excluded patients. Assay used: immunoSEQ multiplex PCR; TCRdb lists only in-frame clones, some missing. The data show 83,000 or so clones, about 86% seen once. Findings and limits, study-wide: Averaged across samples, CD8+ T cells carried more expanded clones than CD4+ did.

About this clone itself: As yet, its antigen is unknown.

Source: CD4+ or CD8+ T cells sorted from blood, taken in a trial of the OX40 agonist ivuxolimab. The gene calls are TRBV25-1 and TRBJ2-5, with D possibly TRBD2 on 5 matching bases. This TCR was sampled from an adult with an advanced solid tumor such as melanoma, head and neck, liver or kidney cancer. The CDR3 loop reads CASSEYKGEGQETQYF. Written as DNA, the CDR3 is TGTGCCAGCAGTGAATATAAGGGTGAGGGCCAAGAGACCCAGTACTTC.